The 28 T cell receptor beta chains given below trace back to one sample, sequenced in a study of blood T cell repertoires in COVID-19. Assay used: immunoSEQ multiplex PCR; TCRdb lists only in-frame clones, some missing. The sample lists approximately 100,000 clones, roughly 92% seen once, with around 5.7% in the top ten. Sequenced material: peripheral blood. Source of these receptors: a man in his sixties or seventies with acute or convalescent COVID-19.

V and J are TRBV29-1 and TRBJ1-2; D perhaps matches TRBD1 (5 bases). The CDR3 totals 13 residues. V was shortened by 3 bases and J by 0 bases, with 8 bases between the two germline ends. Germline V gives CDR1 SQVTM, CDR2 ANQGSEA. CDR3 protein: CSVEDTTNYGYTF. The CDR3, as DNA: TGCAGCGTTGAGGACACCACTAACTATGGCTACACCTTC.

DNA of the CDR3: TGTGCCAGCAGTCCGGGACTAGCCTCATACGAGCAGTACTTC. Translating it yields CASSPGLASYEQYF. The rearrangement links TRBV6-5 to TRBJ2-7; 9 bases line up with TRBD2. Losses at the gene ends were 5 bases for V and 4 bases for J; bases not matched to a gene: 6. The V gene's germline CDR1 is MNHEY and CDR2 SVGAGI. The CDR3 has 14 amino acids.

This chain joins TRBV6-5 and TRBJ1-4, with 7 positions matching TRBD1. CDR3 size: 15 residues. The J segment lost 6 bases and the V segment lost 5 bases, leaving 9 bases of the junction unmatched. Germline V CDR1 and CDR2: MNHEY, SVGAGI. The CDR3, as DNA: TGTGCCAGCAGTAACAGGTGGACAGGTTATGAAAAACTGTTTTTT. It translates to CASSNRWTGYEKLFF.

The CDR3 DNA is TGTGCCAGTAGGTCAGAGGCCTATTCACCCCTCCACTTT. This encodes CASRSEAYSPLHF. The J gene is TRBJ1-6, the V gene TRBV19; D is undetermined. The CDR3 has 13 amino acids. Trimming left V 6 bases short and J 8 bases short, with 11 bases between. The V gene's germline CDR1 is LNHDA and CDR2 SQIVND (reference sequence).

This clone was recorded a few times. The gene calls are TRBV5-6 and TRBJ2-1, with D possibly TRBD2 on 5 matching bases. This CDR3 has 13 amino acids. V was cut by 2 bases and J by 6 bases, with 9 bases left in between. Germline V gene data show CDR1 as SGHDT and CDR2 as YYEEEE. CDR3: CASSLEGSNEQFF. CDR3 bases: TGTGCCAGCAGCTTAGAAGGGAGCAATGAGCAGTTCTTC.

The rearrangement uses TRBV19 and TRBJ2-2; D possibly corresponds to TRBD2 (5 bases). The germline gives CDR1 LNHDA, CDR2 SQIVND (reference sequence). Trimming shortened V by 3 bases and J by 3 bases, and 11 bases separated the two germline ends. The CDR3 extends over 15 amino acids. The CDR3 protein is CASSIDGIHTGELFF. CDR3 DNA sequence: TGTGCCAGTAGTATTGACGGGATCCACACCGGGGAGCTGTTTTTT.

This chain joins TRBV2 and TRBJ2-2, with D possibly being TRBD1 (7 bases). V lost 6 bases and J 0 bases, leaving 11 bases between the germline ends. CDR3 length equals 15 residues. Germline CDR1 SNHLY, CDR2 FYNNEI. DNA of the CDR3: TGTGCCAGCAGAGGAGGGACAGCGAACACCGGGGAGCTGTTTTTT. This gives the protein CASRGGTANTGELFF.

This clone came up once. Other nucleotide sequences in the sample specify the same CDR3. The gene calls are TRBV18 and TRBJ1-4; TRBD1 aligns across 10 bases. This CDR3 spans 15 amino acids. With 6 bases clipped from V and 6 bases from J, the junction kept 7 bases outside the gene matches. Germline values: CDR1 KGHSH, CDR2 LQKENI. In nucleotides, the CDR3 is TGTGCCAGCTCGCCGCGACAGGGGGCGGATGAAAAACTGTTTTTT. Its protein product is CASSPRQGADEKLFF. The variable domain in full, completed from reference TRBV18 and TRBJ1-4, reads NAGVMQNPRHLVRRRGQEARLRCSPMKGHSHVYWYRQLPEEGLKFMVYLQKENIIDESGMPKERFSAEFPKEGPSILRIQQVVRGDSAAYFCASSPRQGADEKLFFGSGTQLSVL.

The chain is built from TRBV27 and TRBJ2-7; 14 positions agree with TRBD2. Germline loops: CDR1 MNHEY, CDR2 SMNVEV (reference sequence). The CDR3 is made up of 16 amino acids. Germline trimming cut 5 bases from V and 6 bases from J; bases unmatched to any gene: 9. The CDR3 DNA sequence: TGTGCCAGCAGTCCCTCGACTAGCGGGAGGGCGGTCGAGCAGTACTTC. Its protein product is CASSPSTSGRAVEQYF.

Turning to this clone: At one end, the junction sequence differs from germline, possibly due to a read error. The CDR3, as DNA: TGCGCCAGCAGCTCTCCAGGGACATTCCTGGACTTC. This encodes CASSSPGTFLDF. The chain is built from TRBV5-1 and TRBJ2-7, with D perhaps matching TRBD1 (6 bases). This CDR3 comprises 12 residues. Per the germline V gene, CDR1 is SGHRS and CDR2 is YFSETQ. Variable domain in full (rest from reference TRBV5-1 and TRBJ2-7): KAGVTQTPRYLIKTRGQQVTLSCSPISGHRSVSWYQQTPGQGLQFLFEYFSETQRNKGNFPGRFSGRQFSNSRSEMNVSTLELGDSALYLCASSSPGTFLDFGPGTRLTVT.

This chain connects TRBV28 to TRBJ1-5; D is perhaps TRBD1 (6 bases). V lost 2 bases and J lost 7, with 18 bases in between. The length of the CDR3 is 16 residues. CDR1 is MDHEN, CDR2 SYDVKM, per germline. The CDR3 DNA sequence: TGTGCCAGCAGTTTAGAGGGCAGGGGTTTGGAGCAGCCCCAGCATTTT. Its protein product is CASSLEGRGLEQPQHF.

The V and J genes are TRBV7-8 and TRBJ1-6; possible D gene TRBD1, 6 bases. Trimming shortened V by 5 bases and J by 7 bases, and 12 bases separated the two germline ends. The CDR3 is 14 residues long. Germline V lookup: CDR1 SGHVS, CDR2 FQNEAQ. In DNA form, the CDR3 reads TGTGCCAGCAGCCTCAGGGGTGGCAATTCACCCCTCCACTTT. Its translation: CASSLRGGNSPLHF.

The chain recombines TRBV28 with TRBJ1-1; perhaps TRBD1 as D (6 bases). Germline values: CDR1 MDHEN, CDR2 SYDVKM. The length of the CDR3 is 15 residues. V dropped 5 bases and J dropped 0 bases, with 13 bases sitting between them. The CDR3 nucleotides read TGTGCCAGCAGTGACAGGCTACTCATGAACACTGAAGCTTTCTTT. It codes for CASSDRLLMNTEAFF.

This clone was seen once. V gene TRBV24-1 combines with J gene TRBJ2-5; 7 positions match TRBD1. The J segment lost 5 bases and the V segment lost 5 bases, leaving 7 bases of the junction unmatched. Germline values: CDR1 KGHDR, CDR2 SFDVKD. The CDR3 runs to 14 residues. CDR3 in amino acids: CATSGGGGQETQYF. The CDR3 DNA reads TGTGCCACCAGTGGTGGTGGGGGACAGGAGACCCAGTACTTC.

The chain has TRBV7-2 and TRBJ1-5; a possible D gene is TRBD1 (5 bases). In germline, CDR1 is SGHTA, CDR2 FQGNSA. Trimming removed 0 bases at V and 6 bases at J, with 12 bases between. The CDR3 sequence is 15 residues long. CDR3 DNA: TGTGCCAGCAGCTTAGCTTCCGGGGGTGGTCAGCCCCAGCATTTT. Its translation is CASSLASGGGQPQHF.

The chain joins TRBV18 to TRBJ1-2; 7 bases map to TRBD1. Germline CDR1 reads KGHSH; CDR2 reads LQKENI. J lost 1 base, V lost 1 base, and 9 bases had no gene match. The CDR3 length is 17 residues. The CDR3 nucleotides are TGTGCCAGCTCACCACGGCTAGGGGGCGATCTTAACTATGGCTACACCTTC. Its protein product is CASSPRLGGDLNYGYTF. The whole variable domain, remainder taken from reference TRBV18 and TRBJ1-2, is NAGVMQNPRHLVRRRGQEARLRCSPMKGHSHVYWYRQLPEEGLKFMVYLQKENIIDESGMPKERFSAEFPKEGPSILRIQQVVRGDSAAYFCASSPRLGGDLNYGYTFGSGTRLTVV.

J is TRBJ1-4 and V is TRBV19; possible D gene TRBD1, 6 bases. The CDR3 loop spans 15 amino acids. V lost 7 bases, J lost 3 bases, and 15 bases lay in between. CDR1 LNHDA and CDR2 SQIVND come from the germline V gene (reference sequence). The CDR3 loop reads CASKPRGRANEKLFF. For the CDR3, the DNA is TGTGCCAGTAAACCCAGGGGAAGGGCTAATGAAAAACTGTTTTTT.

This chain connects TRBV6-1 to TRBJ2-7; the D gene is possibly TRBD1 (6 bases). The CDR3 is 15 amino acids. Between the trimmed V and J ends, which lost 2 bases and 4 bases, there was a span of 15 bases. The germline V gene has CDR1 MNHNS and CDR2 SASEGT. The CDR3 DNA sequence: TGTGCCAGCAGTGAAAATTACGGACAGTCTTACGAGCAGTACTTC. Its protein is CASSENYGQSYEQYF.

The CDR3 sequence is CASSRIQGAVAYEQYF. The CDR3, as DNA: TGTGCCAGCAGCCGCATACAGGGGGCGGTCGCCTACGAGCAGTACTTC. This chain joins TRBV3-1 (or the pseudogene TRBV3-2) and TRBJ2-7; 9 nucleotides align to TRBD1. The CDR3 spans 16 residues. Trimming at V came to 4 bases and at J to 2 bases, leaving 9 bases not matched to a gene. CDR1 LGHDT and CDR2 YNNKEL come from the germline V gene (reference sequence).

This clone was detected only once. The chain recombines TRBV6-5 with TRBJ1-1, with D uncertain. Germline CDR1 and CDR2: MNHEY and SVGAGI. The CDR3 contains 14 residues. Deletions cut 0 bases from V and 2 bases from J, with 7 bases between. The CDR3 loop is CASSYSTVNTEAFF. CDR3 nucleotides: TGTGCCAGCAGTTACTCTACAGTAAACACTGAAGCTTTCTTT.

This clone has only a few counts. The V gene is TRBV7-9, the J gene TRBJ1-2; the D is unclear. The germline V and J ends were trimmed by 5 bases and 0 bases, with 13 bases remaining between them. This CDR3 has 15 residues. The germline gives CDR1 SEHNR, CDR2 FQNEAQ (reference sequence). CDR3 coding DNA: TGTGCCAGCAGCCAAAGGCGCGGAGCTAACTATGGCTACACCTTC. Protein: CASSQRRGANYGYTF.

The chain has TRBV27 and TRBJ2-7; D ambiguous. Germline V CDR1 and CDR2: MNHEY, SMNVEV (reference sequence). Between the trimmed V and J ends, which lost 0 bases and 2 bases, there was a span of 8 bases. The CDR3 covers 14 residues. This chain's CDR3 is CASSLSPRTYEQYF. CDR3 in DNA: TGTGCCAGCAGTTTATCACCGCGGACCTACGAGCAGTACTTC.

This chain joins TRBV6-1 and TRBJ1-5; D is possibly TRBD1 (5 bases). The CDR3 covers 15 residues. In germline, CDR1 is MNHNS, CDR2 SASEGT. Deletions cut 2 bases from V and 6 bases from J, with 14 bases between. The CDR3 sequence: CASSESVGRGQPQHF. CDR3 DNA sequence: TGTGCCAGCAGTGAATCAGTGGGGCGAGGTCAGCCCCAGCATTTT.

This clone has more than one count but fewer than ten. V and J are TRBV6-2 or TRBV6-3 and TRBJ2-7; D remains ambiguous. CDR1 is MNHEY and CDR2 is SVGEGT in the germline V gene. This CDR3 spans 11 amino acids. Trimming cost V 5 bases and J 7 bases, with 9 bases left between them. The CDR3 protein is CASSLKLEQYF. The DNA for the CDR3 is TGTGCCAGCAGTCTAAAACTGGAGCAGTACTTC.

This chain links TRBV7-9 with TRBJ2-7; 7 bases align to TRBD2. Per the germline V gene, CDR1 is SEHNR and CDR2 is FQNEAQ (reference sequence). With V trimmed by 5 bases and J by 9 bases, 10 bases remained unmatched. This CDR3 comprises 13 residues. Here the CDR3 DNA reads TGTGCCAGCAGCATCTGGGAGGGGCACGTGCAGTACTTC. It yields the protein CASSIWEGHVQYF.

The chain couples TRBV7-3 to TRBJ1-1; maybe TRBD1 (5 bases). Germline CDR1 and CDR2: SGHTA and FQGTGA. The CDR3 has 16 amino acids. Trimming pared 6 bases from V and 0 bases from J, leaving 17 bases between. The CDR3 here is CASSRLAGPMNTEAFF. CDR3 nucleotide sequence: TGTGCCAGCAGTCGGTTAGCGGGGCCTATGAACACTGAAGCTTTCTTT.

This clone occurred once. The J gene is TRBJ1-5, the V gene TRBV7-7; the match to TRBD1 covers 7 bases. This CDR3 comprises 15 residues. Per germline, CDR1 SSHAT and CDR2 FNYEAQ (reference sequence). J lost 3 bases, V lost 5 bases, and 7 bases had no gene match. The CDR3 reads CASSHTGEDNQPQHF. The DNA for the CDR3 is TGTGCCAGCAGCCACACAGGGGAGGACAATCAGCCCCAGCATTTT.

The chain recombines TRBV5-1 with TRBJ1-5, with a possible D match to TRBD1 (6 bases). The germline gives CDR1 SGHRS, CDR2 YFSETQ. This CDR3 is 16 amino acids long. Deletions cut 4 bases from V and 3 bases from J, with 17 bases between. DNA of the CDR3: TGCGCCAGCAGCCCAGACGGGGGGCTGGTCAATCAGCCCCAGCATTTT. It yields the protein CASSPDGGLVNQPQHF.